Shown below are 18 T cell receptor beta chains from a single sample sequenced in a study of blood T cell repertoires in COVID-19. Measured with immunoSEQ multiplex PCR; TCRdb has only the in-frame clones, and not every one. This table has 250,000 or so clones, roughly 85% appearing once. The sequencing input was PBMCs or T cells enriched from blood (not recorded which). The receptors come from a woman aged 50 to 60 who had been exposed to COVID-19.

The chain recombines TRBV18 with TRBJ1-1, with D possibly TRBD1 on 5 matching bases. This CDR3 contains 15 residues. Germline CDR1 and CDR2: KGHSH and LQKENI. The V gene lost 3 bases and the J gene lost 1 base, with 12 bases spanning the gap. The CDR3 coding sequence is TGTGCCAGCTCACCTTTGGGAGGGGAGAACACTGAAGCTTTCTTT. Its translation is CASSPLGGENTEAFF.

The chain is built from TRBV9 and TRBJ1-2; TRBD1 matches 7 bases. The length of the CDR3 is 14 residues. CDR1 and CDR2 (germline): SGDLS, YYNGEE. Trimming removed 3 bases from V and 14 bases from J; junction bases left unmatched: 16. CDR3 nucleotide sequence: TGTGCCAGCAGCGCTGCCGTCCCGGGACAGCCCCAAACCTTC. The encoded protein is CASSAAVPGQPQTF.

CDR3 sequence reads: CASSLSQGTEQYF. DNA of the CDR3: TGTGCCAGCAGTTTGTCCCAGGGAACCGAGCAGTACTTC. The V and J genes are TRBV27 and TRBJ2-7; tentative D call: TRBD1 (5 bases). The CDR3 extends over 13 amino acids. V was cut by 3 bases and J by 6 bases, with 12 bases left in between. The germline gives CDR1 MNHEY, CDR2 SMNVEV (reference sequence).

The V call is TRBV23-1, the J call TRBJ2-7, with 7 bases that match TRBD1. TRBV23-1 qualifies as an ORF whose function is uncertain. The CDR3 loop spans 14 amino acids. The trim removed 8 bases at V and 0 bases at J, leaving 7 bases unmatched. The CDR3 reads CASQGQANSYEQYF. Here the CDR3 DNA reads TGCGCCAGCCAAGGACAGGCCAACTCCTACGAGCAGTACTTC.

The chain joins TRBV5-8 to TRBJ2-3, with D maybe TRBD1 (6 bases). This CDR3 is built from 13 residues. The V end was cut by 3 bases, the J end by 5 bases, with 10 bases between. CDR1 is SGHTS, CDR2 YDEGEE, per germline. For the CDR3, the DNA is TGTGCCAGCAGCTGGGGGCAGGGAGATACGCAGTATTTT. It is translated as CASSWGQGDTQYF.

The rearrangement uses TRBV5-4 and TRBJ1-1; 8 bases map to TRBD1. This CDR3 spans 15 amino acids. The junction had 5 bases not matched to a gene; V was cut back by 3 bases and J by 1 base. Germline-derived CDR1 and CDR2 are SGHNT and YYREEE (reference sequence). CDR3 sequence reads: CASSWVDRENTEAFF. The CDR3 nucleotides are TGTGCCAGCAGCTGGGTGGACAGGGAGAACACTGAAGCTTTCTTT.

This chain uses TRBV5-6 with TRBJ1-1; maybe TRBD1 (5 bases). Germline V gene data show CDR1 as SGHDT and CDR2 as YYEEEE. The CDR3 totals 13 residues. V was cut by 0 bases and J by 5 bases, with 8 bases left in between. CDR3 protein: CASSLDGGTEAFF. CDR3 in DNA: TGTGCCAGCAGCTTGGATGGGGGGACTGAAGCTTTCTTT.

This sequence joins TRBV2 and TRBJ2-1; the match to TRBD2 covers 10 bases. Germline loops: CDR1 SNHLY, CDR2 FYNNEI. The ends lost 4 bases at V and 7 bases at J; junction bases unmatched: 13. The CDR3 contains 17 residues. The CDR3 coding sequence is TGTGCCAGCAGTGGACCGAGCGGGGGGGCCAAGGTGAATGAGCAGTTCTTC. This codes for CASSGPSGGAKVNEQFF.

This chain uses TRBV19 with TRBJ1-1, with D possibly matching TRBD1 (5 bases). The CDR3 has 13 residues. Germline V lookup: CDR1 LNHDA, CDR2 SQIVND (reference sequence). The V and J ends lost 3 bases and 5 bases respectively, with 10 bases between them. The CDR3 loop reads CASSIAGHTEAFF. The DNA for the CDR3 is TGTGCCAGTAGTATCGCAGGGCATACTGAAGCTTTCTTT.

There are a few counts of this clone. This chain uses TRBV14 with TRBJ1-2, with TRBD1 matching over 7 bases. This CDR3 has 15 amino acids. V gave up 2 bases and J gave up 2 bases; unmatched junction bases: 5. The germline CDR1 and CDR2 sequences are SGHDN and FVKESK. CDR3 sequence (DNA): TGTGCCAGCAGCCAAATTTGGACAGGAAACTATGGCTACACCTTC. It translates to CASSQIWTGNYGYTF.

CDR3 nucleotide sequence: TGTGCCAGCAGCTTCGGGGGGGACACCGGGGAGCTGTTTTTT. As protein: CASSFGGDTGELFF. This chain uses TRBV7-3 with TRBJ2-2; 8 nucleotides line up with TRBD2. V was clipped by 3 bases and J by 3 bases; unmatched bases: 0. Per the germline V gene, CDR1 is SGHTA and CDR2 is FQGTGA. The CDR3 length is 14 residues.

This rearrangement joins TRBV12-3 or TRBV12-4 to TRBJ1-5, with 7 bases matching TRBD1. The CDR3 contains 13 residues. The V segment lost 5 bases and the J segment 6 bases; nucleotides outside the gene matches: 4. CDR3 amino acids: CASSPQGSQPQHF. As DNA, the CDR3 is TGTGCCAGCAGTCCACAGGGGAGTCAGCCCCAGCATTTT.

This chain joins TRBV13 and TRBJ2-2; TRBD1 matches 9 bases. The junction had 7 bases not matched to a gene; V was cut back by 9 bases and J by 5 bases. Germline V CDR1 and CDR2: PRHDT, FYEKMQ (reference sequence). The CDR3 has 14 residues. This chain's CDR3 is CASRDRDNTGELFF. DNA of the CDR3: TGTGCCAGTCGGGACAGGGACAATACCGGGGAGCTGTTTTTT.

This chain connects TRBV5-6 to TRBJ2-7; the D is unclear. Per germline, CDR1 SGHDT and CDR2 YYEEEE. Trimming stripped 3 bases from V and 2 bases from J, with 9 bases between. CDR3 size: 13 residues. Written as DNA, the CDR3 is TGTGCCAGCAGCTCTGTGGGCCCCTACGAGCAGTACTTC. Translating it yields CASSSVGPYEQYF. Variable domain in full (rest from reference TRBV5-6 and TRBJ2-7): DAGVTQSPTHLIKTRGQQVTLRCSPKSGHDTVSWYQQALGQGPQFIFQYYEEEERQRGNFPDRFSGHQFPNYSSELNVNALLLGDSALYLCASSSVGPYEQYFGPGTRLTVT.

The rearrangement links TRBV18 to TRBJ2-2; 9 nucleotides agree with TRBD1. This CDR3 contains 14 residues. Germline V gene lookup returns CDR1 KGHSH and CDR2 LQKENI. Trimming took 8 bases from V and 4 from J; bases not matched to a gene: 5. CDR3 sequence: CASAEDRGTGELFF. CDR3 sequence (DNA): TGTGCCAGCGCGGAGGACAGGGGCACCGGGGAGCTGTTTTTT.

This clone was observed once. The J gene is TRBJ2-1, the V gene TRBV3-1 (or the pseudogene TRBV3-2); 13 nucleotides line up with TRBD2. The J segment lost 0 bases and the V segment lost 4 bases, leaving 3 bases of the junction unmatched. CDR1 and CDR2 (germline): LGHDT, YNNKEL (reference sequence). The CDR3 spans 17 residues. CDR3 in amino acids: CASSRTSGGHSYNEQFF. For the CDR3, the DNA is TGTGCCAGCAGCCGGACTAGCGGGGGCCACTCCTACAATGAGCAGTTCTTC.

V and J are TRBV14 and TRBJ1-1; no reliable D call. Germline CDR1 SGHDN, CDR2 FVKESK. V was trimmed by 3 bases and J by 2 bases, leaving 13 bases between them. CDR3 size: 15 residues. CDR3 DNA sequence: TGTGCCAGCAGCCATGACGGGAGACTTAACACTGAAGCTTTCTTT. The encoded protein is CASSHDGRLNTEAFF.

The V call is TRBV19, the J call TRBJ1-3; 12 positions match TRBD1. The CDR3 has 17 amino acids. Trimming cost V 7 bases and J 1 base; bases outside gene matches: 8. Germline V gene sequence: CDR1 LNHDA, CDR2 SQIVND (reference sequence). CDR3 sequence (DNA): TGTGCCAGTACGGGACAGGGGGCTAGTAGGTCTGGAAACACCATATATTTT. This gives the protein CASTGQGASRSGNTIYF. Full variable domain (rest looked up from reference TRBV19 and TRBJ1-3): DGGITQSPKYLFRKEGQNVTLSCEQNLNHDAMYWYRQDPGQGLRLIYYSQIVNDFQKGDIAEGYSVSREKKESFPLTVTSAQKNPTAFYLCASTGQGASRSGNTIYFGEGSWLTVV.